This T cell receptor (beta chain) was recovered during a study of T-cell memory formation after mild COVID-19. This clonotype has a handful of counts. The antigen is not known. V lost 4 bases to trimming and J lost 5 bases, with 14 bases between them. Germline V gene sequence: CDR1 SGHRS, CDR2 YFSETQ. This CDR3 region has 14 residues. The study, taken as a whole, reports: The second-wave clones peaking on day 37 were not confirmed as SARS-CoV-2-specific. Day 15 to 85 contractors were CD4/CD8 balanced; later expanders leaned CD4+. Pre-infection memory carried some responding clones, suggesting that cross-reactive memory joined.

5'RACE, which relied on constant-segment primers, yielded TCR alpha and TCR beta cDNA libraries carrying sample barcodes and UMIs. In TCRdb, the 5' RACE reads were re-called with MiXCR into one record per CDR3 protein. The sample contains about 170,000 distinct CDR3 sequences, 10% to 15% of which appear only once. The chain combines TRBV5-1 with TRBJ2-3; D is ambiguous. The sequence was obtained from a man aged 18 to 35 who had mild COVID-19 (a few samples of this study predate the infection). Cell type and time point are not known. The source material was PBMCs or a T cell subset sorted from them (not recorded which). CDR3 sequence: CASSTHGPGDTQYF. The CDR3 nucleotides are TGCGCCAGCAGCACCCACGGACCGGGAGATACGCAGTATTTT.